Shown below are 30 T cell receptor beta chains from a single sample sequenced in a study of cytomegalovirus exposure and HLA in healthy donors. Researchers ran the PCR with 60 Vbeta and 13 Jbeta primers. Sequencing was performed with immunoSEQ multiplex PCR; in TCRdb, only in-frame clones are kept and a portion is missing. The sample comprises more than 95,000 clones, roughly 80% of which are singletons, and approximately 3.6% rests with the top ten. The sequencing sample was made of PBMCs. Source of these receptors: a man between 25 and 39 years old in good health and CMV-seronegative.

This clone showed up just once. The chain is built from TRBV15 and TRBJ1-3; D may be TRBD1 (6 bases). V was pared by 2 bases and J by 0 bases, with 11 bases between. The germline CDR1 and CDR2 sequences are LNHNV and YYDKDF (reference sequence). This CDR3 has 16 amino acids. Written as DNA, the CDR3 is TGTGCCACCAGCAGATACGACAGGCCCTCTGGAAACACCATATATTTT. Its protein is CATSRYDRPSGNTIYF.

The chain employs TRBV7-8 and TRBJ2-1; 9 bases agree with TRBD2. Germline CDR1 is SGHVS and CDR2 is FQNEAQ. The CDR3 length is 16 residues. Trimming cost V 2 bases and J 4 bases; bases outside gene matches: 6. CDR3 in DNA: TGTGCCAGCAGCTTAACCCCTAGCGGGGAGTACAATGAGCAGTTCTTC. Translating it yields CASSLTPSGEYNEQFF.

In this sample, this clone turned up once. This chain joins TRBV19 and TRBJ1-5, with D hard to call. V was shortened by 1 base and J by 4 bases, with 14 bases between the two germline ends. CDR1 and CDR2 from the germline V gene are LNHDA and SQIVND (reference sequence). CDR3 length equals 16 residues. The CDR3 region has the DNA TGTGCCAGTAGTATAGCGGCCAGGCTCGATAATCAGCCCCAGCATTTT. Translation: CASSIAARLDNQPQHF.

This sequence joins TRBV7-9 and TRBJ2-3, with D possibly TRBD1 on 6 matching bases. The CDR3 sequence is 12 residues long. Germline loops: CDR1 SEHNR, CDR2 FQNEAQ (reference sequence). Deletions cut 1 base from V and 13 bases from J, with 12 bases between. This CDR3 reads CASSLGGGDKYF. CDR3 bases: TGTGCCAGCAGCTTAGGGGGTGGGGACAAGTATTTT.

This clone was counted once. V is TRBV27 and J is TRBJ1-5, with 7 bases identical to TRBD1. Trimming cost V 2 bases and J 4 bases; bases outside gene matches: 14. CDR1 is MNHEY, CDR2 SMNVEV, per germline (reference sequence). The CDR3 runs 18 residues. Here the CDR3 reads CASSLRPLRAGGNQPQHF. The CDR3 DNA follows: TGTGCCAGCAGTTTACGACCTCTCAGGGCAGGGGGAAATCAGCCCCAGCATTTT.

The rearrangement uses TRBV7-2 and TRBJ1-1, with 7 nucleotides matching TRBD1. The germline gives CDR1 SGHTA, CDR2 FQGNSA. V lost 5 bases and J lost 1; bases outside the gene matches: 7. The CDR3 loop spans 15 amino acids. Here the CDR3 reads CASSLLGTANTEAFF. The CDR3 nucleotides read TGTGCCAGCAGCCTCTTAGGGACAGCGAACACTGAAGCTTTCTTT. The variable domain in full, with the rest retrieved from reference TRBV7-2 and TRBJ1-1, is GAGVSQSPSNKVTEKGKDVELRCDPISGHTALYWYRQSLGQGLEFLIYFQGNSAPDKSGLPSDRFSAERTGGSVSTLTIQRTQQEDSAVYLCASSLLGTANTEAFFGQGTRLTVV.

This clone showed up just once. This sequence joins TRBV5-4 and TRBJ1-4, with unresolved D. The germline CDR1 and CDR2 sequences are SGHNT and YYREEE (reference sequence). The CDR3 is made up of 16 amino acids. Trimming removed 0 bases from V and 1 base from J, with 10 bases in between. The CDR3 coding sequence is TGTGCCAGCAGCTTGGCCGGATCGGGAACTAATGAAAAACTGTTTTTT. Translated: CASSLAGSGTNEKLFF.

This chain uses TRBV9 with TRBJ1-3, with no clear D. V dropped 3 bases and J dropped 1 base, with 17 bases sitting between them. The CDR3 covers 17 residues. Per germline, CDR1 SGDLS and CDR2 YYNGEE. The CDR3 sequence: CASSAGEGKLSGNTIYF. CDR3 nucleotide sequence: TGTGCCAGCAGCGCCGGGGAGGGTAAATTATCTGGAAACACCATATATTTT.

The rearrangement links TRBV11-3 to TRBJ2-1; a weak D match, TRBD2 (6 bases). This CDR3 has 16 amino acids. Deletions cut 4 bases from V and 9 bases from J, with 22 bases between. Germline V gives CDR1 SGHNT, CDR2 YENEEA. In nucleotides, the CDR3 is TGTGCCAGCAGCTCAGGACTACGACGGGATTCCCCTGAGCAGTTCTTC. This codes for CASSSGLRRDSPEQFF.

V is TRBV5-1 and J is TRBJ2-7, with TRBD1 matching over 9 bases. Germline loops: CDR1 SGHRS, CDR2 YFSETQ. The CDR3 has 13 residues. With V trimmed by 6 bases and J by 7 bases, 8 bases remained unmatched. The CDR3 loop reads CASTPDRGREQYF. CDR3 nucleotide sequence: TGCGCCAGCACCCCAGACAGGGGGAGAGAGCAGTACTTC.

This clone was counted once. This rearrangement joins TRBV6-5 to TRBJ1-1; possible D gene TRBD1, 5 bases. V was cut by 7 bases and J by 4 bases, with 16 bases left in between. CDR1 and CDR2 (germline): MNHEY, SVGAGI. The CDR3 spans 14 residues. The CDR3 DNA reads as TGTGCCAGCAAAAACTTAATGGGGGGCACTGAAGCTTTCTTT. The encoded protein is CASKNLMGGTEAFF.

This sequence joins TRBV6-5 and TRBJ1-1; D ambiguous. In germline, CDR1 is MNHEY, CDR2 SVGAGI. The CDR3 runs 11 residues. Trimming left V 6 bases short and J 8 bases short, with 10 bases between. The CDR3: CASRSGLEAFF. CDR3 in DNA: TGTGCCAGCAGGTCGGGTCTGGAAGCTTTCTTT.

The rearrangement uses TRBV7-2 and TRBJ2-2; a possible D gene is TRBD1 (5 bases). V dropped 5 bases and J dropped 1 base, with 11 bases sitting between them. Germline values: CDR1 SGHTA, CDR2 FQGNSA. This CDR3 is 15 amino acids long. CDR3 loop: CASSRATVNTGELFF. The CDR3 DNA is TGTGCCAGCAGCCGCGCGACAGTGAACACCGGGGAGCTGTTTTTT. Looking up the rest from reference TRBV7-2 and TRBJ2-2 gives the full variable domain: GAGVSQSPSNKVTEKGKDVELRCDPISGHTALYWYRQSLGQGLEFLIYFQGNSAPDKSGLPSDRFSAERTGGSVSTLTIQRTQQEDSAVYLCASSRATVNTGELFFGEGSRLTVL.

The J gene is TRBJ2-3, the V gene TRBV27; 10 bases agree with TRBD2. The CDR3 has 19 residues. CDR1 MNHEY and CDR2 SMNVEV come from the germline V gene (reference sequence). After removal of 4 bases from V and 2 bases from J, the junction contained 15 bases not matched to a gene. The CDR3 region is CASSSSSGGSWGHTDTQYF. CDR3 in DNA: TGTGCCAGCAGTTCGTCTAGCGGGGGCTCATGGGGACACACAGATACGCAGTATTTT.

The sample holds a few counts of this clone. The gene calls are TRBV6-1 and TRBJ1-1; TRBD1 aligns across 7 bases. The length of the CDR3 is 14 residues. V gave up 3 bases and J gave up 6 bases; unmatched junction bases: 7. Germline V gene lookup returns CDR1 MNHNS and CDR2 SASEGT. The CDR3 sequence is CASSETGTVPEAFF. CDR3 DNA sequence: TGTGCCAGCAGTGAGACCGGGACAGTCCCTGAAGCTTTCTTT.

The chain uses TRBV4-2 and TRBJ2-3, with TRBD2 matching 10 bases. Trimming cost V 1 base and J 2 bases; bases outside gene matches: 6. This CDR3 comprises 17 residues. The germline V gene encodes CDR1 LGHNA and CDR2 YNFKEQ. This chain's CDR3 is CASSQVLSGGITDTQYF. CDR3 nucleotides: TGTGCCAGCAGCCAAGTTCTTAGCGGGGGGATCACAGATACGCAGTATTTT.

V usage is TRBV5-1 and J usage is TRBJ1-1; 7 nucleotides match TRBD1. Trimming at V came to 3 bases and at J to 4 bases, leaving 9 bases not matched to a gene. Germline V gives CDR1 SGHRS, CDR2 YFSETQ. The CDR3 has 15 amino acids. The CDR3 sequence: CASSSGDRAGTEAFF. The CDR3 nucleotides are TGCGCCAGCAGCTCCGGAGACAGGGCAGGCACTGAAGCTTTCTTT.

The rearrangement links TRBV5-1 to TRBJ2-1, with 10 nucleotides matching TRBD1. Germline-derived CDR1 and CDR2 are SGHRS and YFSETQ. The CDR3 extends over 14 amino acids. The J segment lost 7 bases and the V segment lost 5 bases, leaving 6 bases of the junction unmatched. This CDR3 is CASSSLGQGNEQFF. CDR3 nucleotide sequence: TGCGCCAGCAGTTCCTTGGGACAGGGGAATGAGCAGTTCTTC.

The V call is TRBV4-3, the J call TRBJ1-1, with D perhaps matching TRBD1 (5 bases). The V gene lost 0 bases and the J gene lost 0 bases, with 14 bases spanning the gap. Germline CDR1 and CDR2: LGHNA and YSLEER. The CDR3 contains 17 residues. The CDR3 bases are TGCGCCAGCAGCCAAGAGGAAGGCGTCAGGGTGAACACTGAAGCTTTCTTT. Translated, it gives CASSQEEGVRVNTEAFF.

The CDR3 sequence: CASSYSIEAGEQYF. In DNA, the CDR3 is TGTGCCAGCAGTTACTCAATCGAAGCGGGCGAGCAGTACTTC. The V call is TRBV6-5, the J call TRBJ2-7; D possibly corresponds to TRBD2 (6 bases). Germline CDR1 and CDR2: MNHEY and SVGAGI. The CDR3 has 14 residues. Trimming stripped 0 bases from V and 6 bases from J, with 12 bases between.

This sequence joins TRBV6-5 and TRBJ2-7, with D maybe TRBD2 (6 bases). Trimming removed 0 bases at V and 6 bases at J, with 18 bases between. Germline V CDR1 and CDR2: MNHEY, SVGAGI. The length of the CDR3 is 16 residues. The CDR3 DNA sequence: TGTGCCAGCAGTTACTCAGATGAGATCTCCGGGGGCGAGCAGTACTTC. Amino acids: CASSYSDEISGGEQYF.

The CDR3 DNA follows: TGTGCCAGCAGTTTACTAGCCTCGAGCTCCTACAATGAGCAGTTCTTC. This codes for CASSLLASSSYNEQFF. The V call is TRBV28, the J call TRBJ2-1, with D possibly matching TRBD2 (5 bases). Looked up from germline, CDR1 is MDHEN and CDR2 is SYDVKM. The V and J ends lost 2 bases and 0 bases respectively, with 11 bases between them. This CDR3 is built from 16 residues. Full variable domain (rest looked up from reference TRBV28 and TRBJ2-1): DVKVTQSSRYLVKRTGEKVFLECVQDMDHENMFWYRQDPGLGLRLIYFSYDVKMKEKGDIPEGYSVSREKKERFSLILESASTNQTSMYLCASSLLASSSYNEQFFGPGTRLTVL.

The rearrangement uses TRBV11-3 and TRBJ1-1; D gene ambiguous. Looked up from germline, CDR1 is SGHNT and CDR2 is YENEEA. Trimming pared 3 bases from V and 4 bases from J, leaving 9 bases between. The CDR3 contains 13 residues. The CDR3: CASSLGGRTEAFF. CDR3 DNA: TGTGCCAGCAGCTTGGGCGGGCGCACTGAAGCTTTCTTT.

The gene calls are TRBV27 and TRBJ2-7, with D possibly being TRBD1 (6 bases). Germline V gene data show CDR1 as MNHEY and CDR2 as SMNVEV (reference sequence). The length of the CDR3 is 14 residues. The V end was cut by 5 bases, the J end by 7 bases, with 18 bases between. The CDR3 DNA follows: TGTGCCAGCAGTCCCGCCGGGACGGGGACAGAGCAGTACTTC. Encoded protein: CASSPAGTGTEQYF.

V gene TRBV19 combines with J gene TRBJ1-1; the D gene is possibly TRBD1 (5 bases). CDR1 is LNHDA, CDR2 SQIVND, per germline (reference sequence). This CDR3 is 16 amino acids long. The V end lost 3 bases, the J end lost 0 bases, and 14 bases lay between the germline ends. CDR3 sequence reads: CASSIRGDPMNTEAFF. The CDR3 coding sequence is TGTGCCAGTAGTATTCGGGGGGACCCCATGAACACTGAAGCTTTCTTT.

This chain joins TRBV30 and TRBJ1-3, with D unresolved. The V end lost 1 base, the J end lost 2 bases, and 6 bases lay between the germline ends. In germline, CDR1 is GTSNPN, CDR2 SVGIG (reference sequence). This CDR3 spans 13 amino acids. CDR3 amino acids: CAWSEAAGNTIYF. The CDR3, as DNA: TGTGCCTGGAGTGAAGCTGCTGGAAACACCATATATTTT.

The J gene is TRBJ2-3, the V gene TRBV9; D uncertain. The ends were cut back, 1 base at V and 0 bases at J, with 12 bases in the middle. Germline V lookup: CDR1 SGDLS, CDR2 YYNGEE. CDR3 length: 16 residues. The CDR3 coding sequence is TGTGCCAGCAGCGTATCGAGCTTGACTAGCACAGATACGCAGTATTTT. Encoded protein: CASSVSSLTSTDTQYF.

The chain couples TRBV6-5 to TRBJ1-6; the D gene is possibly TRBD1 (5 bases). V gave up 0 bases and J gave up 10 bases, with 13 bases separating them. CDR1 and CDR2 from the germline V gene are MNHEY and SVGAGI. There are 15 residues in the CDR3. As DNA, the CDR3 is TGTGCCAGCAGTTACTCGAGGCAGGGAACCTCACCCCTCCACTTT. Its protein is CASSYSRQGTSPLHF.

The chain uses TRBV19 and TRBJ1-1; D call uncertain. V shed 7 bases and J shed 4 bases, with 19 bases lying between them. CDR3 size: 15 residues. CDR1 is LNHDA and CDR2 is SQIVND in the germline V gene (reference sequence). CDR3 protein: CASTIEFTGSTEAFF. The CDR3 region has the DNA TGTGCCAGTACCATAGAGTTTACGGGGAGCACTGAAGCTTTCTTT.

This clone was detected once. The chain is built from TRBV7-9 and TRBJ2-5, with TRBD2 matching over 7 bases. The CDR3 length is 17 residues. J lost 2 bases, V lost 0 bases, and 9 bases had no gene match. From germline, CDR1 is SEHNR and CDR2 FQNEAQ (reference sequence). For the CDR3, the DNA is TGTGCCAGCAGCTTAGCGCTGGGGCCTAGCGGACAAGAGACCCAGTACTTC. Its translation is CASSLALGPSGQETQYF.